These 27 T cell receptor beta chains share one sample of origin, sequenced in a study of beta chain features in type 1 diabetes. Study outcomes and limitations: People with Type 1 diabetes carried modestly yet significantly shorter TCRB CDR3s in all four CD4+ subsets.

Expressed TCRB transcripts were sequenced after all isolated RNA was converted to cDNA. Assay used: immunoSEQ multiplex PCR; TCRdb lists only in-frame clones, some missing. The sample records roughly 14,000 clones, roughly 63% being singletons. These receptors have no identified antigens. Sequenced material: stem cell memory CD4+ T cells from blood. The receptors were gathered from a woman between 18 and 29 years old with type 1 diabetes.

The genes are TRBV5-1 and TRBJ2-7; D unresolved. From germline, CDR1 is SGHRS and CDR2 YFSETQ. Trimming removed 4 bases from V and 0 bases from J, with 5 bases in between. This CDR3 has 12 amino acids. CDR3 residues: CASSLLSYEQYF. The CDR3, as DNA: TGCGCCAGCAGCCTCCTCTCCTACGAGCAGTACTTC. Variable domain in full (rest from reference TRBV5-1 and TRBJ2-7): KAGVTQTPRYLIKTRGQQVTLSCSPISGHRSVSWYQQTPGQGLQFLFEYFSETQRNKGNFPGRFSGRQFSNSRSEMNVSTLELGDSALYLCASSLLSYEQYFGPGTRLTVT.

This chain uses TRBV2 with TRBJ2-3, with D perhaps matching TRBD1 (6 bases). V gave up 7 bases and J gave up 2 bases, with 19 bases separating them. The CDR3 is made up of 16 amino acids. Germline V gene data show CDR1 as SNHLY and CDR2 as FYNNEI. CDR3 region: CASNPRGRGDTDTQYF. The CDR3 DNA reads as TGTGCCAGCAACCCCCGGGGCAGGGGAGACACAGATACGCAGTATTTT.

This clone came up a few times. The chain has TRBV7-2 and TRBJ2-7, with 11 bases fitting TRBD2. This CDR3 has 13 amino acids. Germline-derived CDR1 and CDR2 are SGHTA and FQGNSA. The V segment lost 7 bases and the J segment 4 bases; nucleotides outside the gene matches: 3. The CDR3 region has the DNA TGTGCCAGCAAGCGGACTAGCGGGTACGAGCAGTACTTC. As protein: CASKRTSGYEQYF.

This clone occurred a few times. The chain is built from TRBV18 and TRBJ2-3; 8 bases are shared with TRBD2. CDR1 KGHSH and CDR2 LQKENI come from the germline V gene. The V gene end was trimmed by 4 bases and the J gene end by 0 bases; junction bases not matched to a gene: 15. The CDR3 runs to 19 residues. CDR3 bases: TGTGCCAGCTCACGTACCACACGCAGCGGGGGAATAAGCACAGATACGCAGTATTTT. Its protein is CASSRTTRSGGISTDTQYF.

The genes are TRBV6-6 and TRBJ2-4; 8 bases line up with TRBD2. The CDR3 runs to 15 residues. Germline values: CDR1 MNHNY, CDR2 SVGAGI (reference sequence). The ends lost 4 bases at V and 4 bases at J; junction bases unmatched: 6. CDR3 bases: TGTGCCAGCAGTTTTACTACTAGCGGAAAAAACATTCAGTACTTC. This translates into CASSFTTSGKNIQYF.

The genes are TRBV5-1 and TRBJ2-7; 8 bases are a match to TRBD2. Per the germline V gene, CDR1 is SGHRS and CDR2 is YFSETQ. The CDR3 sequence is 16 residues long. With V trimmed by 10 bases and J by 1 base, 16 bases remained unmatched. CDR3 DNA sequence: TGCGCCTCCCAACCCGGAGGCGGGGGGCGGTCCTACGAGCAGTACTTC. Translated: CASQPGGGGRSYEQYF. The whole variable domain, remainder taken from reference TRBV5-1 and TRBJ2-7, is KAGVTQTPRYLIKTRGQQVTLSCSPISGHRSVSWYQQTPGQGLQFLFEYFSETQRNKGNFPGRFSGRQFSNSRSEMNVSTLELGDSALYLCASQPGGGGRSYEQYFGPGTRLTVT.

In nucleotides, the CDR3 is TGTGCCAGCAGCTATCAGGGATCGGACACCGGGGAGCTGTTTTTT. It codes for CASSYQGSDTGELFF. V and J are TRBV9 and TRBJ2-2; weak D call: TRBD1 (5 bases). The CDR3 spans 15 residues. From germline, CDR1 is SGDLS and CDR2 YYNGEE. V was pared by 4 bases and J by 3 bases, with 13 bases between.

This chain joins TRBV7-3 and TRBJ2-6; 8 positions match TRBD1. The CDR3 runs 16 residues. Germline loops: CDR1 SGHTA, CDR2 FQGTGA. J was trimmed by 2 bases and V by 5 bases; bases with no gene match: 5. In nucleotides, the CDR3 is TGTGCCAGCAGCACGACACAGGGGGCTGGGGCCAACGTCCTGACTTTC. Amino acids: CASSTTQGAGANVLTF.

The chain links TRBV15 to TRBJ1-1; 10 bases fit TRBD1. Germline CDR1 is LNHNV and CDR2 is YYDKDF (reference sequence). The CDR3 length is 16 residues. Trimming took 6 bases from V and 4 from J; bases not matched to a gene: 11. The CDR3 DNA is TGTGCCACCAGAGACCGGGACAGGGGATTCGTCACTGAAGCTTTCTTT. It is translated as CATRDRDRGFVTEAFF. Filled out from reference TRBV15 and TRBJ1-1, the complete variable domain reads DAMVIQNPRYQVTQFGKPVTLSCSQTLNHNVMYWYQQKSSQAPKLLFHYYDKDFNNEADTPDNFQSRRPNTSFCFLDIRSPGLGDTAMYLCATRDRDRGFVTEAFFGQGTRLTVV.

This rearrangement joins TRBV6-1 to TRBJ2-4, with 7 positions matching TRBD2. Germline CDR1 reads MNHNS; CDR2 reads SASEGT. The CDR3 runs to 13 residues. J lost 9 bases, V lost 4 bases, and 6 bases had no gene match. The CDR3 DNA reads TGTGCCAGCAGTGTGGCGGGAGAAACCATTCAGTACTTC. Protein sequence: CASSVAGETIQYF.

This clone was picked up one time. This chain joins TRBV5-1 and TRBJ2-7; 11 bases agree with TRBD2. Germline values: CDR1 SGHRS, CDR2 YFSETQ. CDR3 size: 16 residues. With 0 bases clipped from V and 4 bases from J, the junction kept 6 bases outside the gene matches. The CDR3 DNA follows: TGCGCCAGCAGCTTGGATCTAGCGGGGGGACGATACGAGCAGTACTTC. Protein sequence: CASSLDLAGGRYEQYF.

This clone was seen a few times. The genes are TRBV27 and TRBJ1-4, with a possible D match to TRBD1 (5 bases). Trimming took off 4 bases at V and 7 bases at J, with 13 bases between the two ends. The CDR3 runs to 14 residues. Looked up from germline, CDR1 is MNHEY and CDR2 is SMNVEV (reference sequence). CDR3 in DNA: TGTGCCAGCAGTTCTGTCACAGGCGGTGAAAAACTGTTTTTT. Translation gives CASSSVTGGEKLFF.

The genes are TRBV19 and TRBJ2-7; 8 nucleotides line up with TRBD1. There are 15 residues in the CDR3. V was clipped by 1 base and J by 3 bases; unmatched bases: 5. Germline-derived CDR1 and CDR2 are LNHDA and SQIVND (reference sequence). The CDR3 DNA reads as TGTGCCAGTAGTATAGGTGGGACAGGAGTCTACGAGCAGTACTTC. Its translation: CASSIGGTGVYEQYF.

This clone appeared a few times. The CDR3 DNA reads as TGCAGCGTTGAAGAGGAGGCAGATGGGGACTACACCTTC. This codes for CSVEEEADGDYTF. The genes are TRBV29-1 and TRBJ1-2; no clear D gene. V lost 0 bases and J lost 10, with 15 bases in between. This CDR3 is 13 amino acids long. Germline values: CDR1 SQVTM, CDR2 ANQGSEA.

The V call is TRBV5-1, the J call TRBJ1-1; tentatively, D is TRBD1 (6 bases). V was cut by 5 bases and J by 5 bases, with 13 bases left in between. Germline V gene data show CDR1 as SGHRS and CDR2 as YFSETQ. The CDR3 consists of 13 residues. CDR3 in amino acids: CASRKGEGTEAFF. For the CDR3, the DNA is TGCGCCAGCAGAAAGGGGGAAGGGACTGAAGCTTTCTTT.

This chain links TRBV7-2 with TRBJ1-5; 8 positions agree with TRBD1. The CDR3 sequence is 15 residues long. The germline CDR1 and CDR2 sequences are SGHTA and FQGNSA. Germline trimming cut 5 bases from V and 6 bases from J; bases unmatched to any gene: 9. The CDR3 region has the DNA TGTGCCAGCAGCCCTGGGCCAGGGGGCTCTCAGCCCCAGCATTTT. The encoded protein is CASSPGPGGSQPQHF.

In DNA, the CDR3 is TGCAGTGCCCGGGGGGTTAACGAGCAGTACTTC. It codes for CSARGVNEQYF. V and J are TRBV20-1 and TRBJ2-7, with 7 bases lining up with TRBD2. Germline CDR1 reads DFQATT; CDR2 reads SNEGSKA (reference sequence). This CDR3 comprises 11 residues. Trimming removed 6 bases from V and 5 bases from J; junction bases left unmatched: 4.

This clone was counted a single time. The chain employs TRBV9 and TRBJ2-5; TRBD1 might be the D (6 bases). Germline V lookup: CDR1 SGDLS, CDR2 YYNGEE. V was shortened by 1 base and J by 2 bases, with 15 bases between the two germline ends. The CDR3 covers 16 residues. Here the CDR3 DNA reads TGTGCCAGCAGCGTATACGCAGGGGCCCCTCAAGAGACCCAGTACTTC. Amino acid sequence: CASSVYAGAPQETQYF.

The rearrangement joins TRBV28 to TRBJ1-3; D remains unclear. This CDR3 comprises 15 residues. Germline V CDR1 and CDR2: MDHEN, SYDVKM. V lost 2 bases to trimming and J lost 0 bases, with 8 bases between them. The CDR3 DNA is TGTGCCAGCAGTTTACAGGTTCTCTCTGGAAACACCATATATTTT. Translating gives CASSLQVLSGNTIYF.

This chain links TRBV7-2 with TRBJ1-5; TRBD1 matches 7 bases. CDR3 size: 16 residues. Germline CDR1 reads SGHTA; CDR2 reads FQGNSA. After removal of 5 bases from V and 0 bases from J, the junction contained 7 bases not matched to a gene. The CDR3 nucleotides are TGTGCCAGCAGCCCTACAGGGGTATTTAGCAATCAGCCCCAGCATTTT. It yields the protein CASSPTGVFSNQPQHF. Supplemented by reference TRBV7-2 and TRBJ1-5, the full variable domain reads GAGVSQSPSNKVTEKGKDVELRCDPISGHTALYWYRQSLGQGLEFLIYFQGNSAPDKSGLPSDRFSAERTGGSVSTLTIQRTQQEDSAVYLCASSPTGVFSNQPQHFGDGTRLSIL.

The chain employs TRBV27 and TRBJ2-5; 7 bases map to TRBD2. Germline CDR1 and CDR2: MNHEY and SMNVEV (reference sequence). The CDR3 loop spans 13 amino acids. J lost 4 bases, V lost 6 bases, and 5 bases had no gene match. The CDR3 is CASSLSGIETQYF. The CDR3 coding sequence is TGTGCCAGCAGCCTCAGCGGGATAGAGACCCAGTACTTC.

The chain links TRBV5-1 to TRBJ2-4; TRBD2 matches 10 bases. Trimming at V came to 4 bases and at J to 8 bases, leaving 9 bases not matched to a gene. The CDR3 consists of 15 residues. In germline, CDR1 is SGHRS, CDR2 YFSETQ. The CDR3 bases are TGCGCCAGCAGCCTCTCTAGCGGGAGTTTATACATTCAGTACTTC. Amino acids: CASSLSSGSLYIQYF.

V gene TRBV19 combines with J gene TRBJ1-2; D is ambiguous. The CDR3 is 15 amino acids. Trimming removed 6 bases at V and 0 bases at J, with 14 bases between. Germline V gene lookup returns CDR1 LNHDA and CDR2 SQIVND (reference sequence). The CDR3 protein is CASSKDGGSNYGYTF. The CDR3 coding sequence is TGTGCCAGTAGCAAAGACGGAGGTTCTAACTATGGCTACACCTTC.

The chain combines TRBV6-6 with TRBJ2-2; 7 nucleotides line up with TRBD1. There are 16 residues in the CDR3. CDR1 and CDR2 from the germline V gene are MNHNY and SVGAGI (reference sequence). The J segment lost 3 bases and the V segment lost 2 bases, leaving 6 bases of the junction unmatched. CDR3 loop: CASSYGVQGYTGELFF. The CDR3 DNA reads TGTGCCAGCAGTTACGGGGTACAGGGGTACACCGGGGAGCTGTTTTTT.

The V call is TRBV12-5, the J call TRBJ2-2, with D tentatively TRBD1 (6 bases). V lost 1 base and J lost 7, with 22 bases in between. Germline loops: CDR1 LGHNT, CDR2 FRNRAP. The CDR3 is 18 residues long. Here the CDR3 DNA reads TGTGCTAGTGGTTTGGCCGCTGGGGGCGCCGGCGGGCGCGGGGAGCTGTTTTTT. Its translation: CASGLAAGGAGGRGELFF.

The V and J genes are TRBV12-5 and TRBJ1-4; D not resolved. V was shortened by 7 bases and J by 11 bases, with 14 bases between the two germline ends. From germline, CDR1 is LGHNT and CDR2 FRNRAP. The CDR3 spans 12 residues. This CDR3 is CASAGRTSKLFF. For the CDR3, the DNA is TGTGCTAGTGCGGGTCGAACCTCCAAACTGTTTTTT. Filled out from reference TRBV12-5 and TRBJ1-4, the complete variable domain reads DARVTQTPRHKVTEMGQEVTMRCQPILGHNTVFWYRQTMMQGLELLAYFRNRAPLDDSGMPKDRFSAEMPDATLATLKIQPSEPRDSAVYFCASAGRTSKLFFGSGTQLSVL.

CDR3 nucleotides: TGTGCCAGCAGCGTAGTAGGAGAGACCTACGAGCAGTACTTC. Its translation: CASSVVGETYEQYF. The V gene is TRBV9, the J gene TRBJ2-7; no reliable D call. Per the germline V gene, CDR1 is SGDLS and CDR2 is YYNGEE. V was shortened by 0 bases and J by 2 bases, with 9 bases between the two germline ends. CDR3 length: 14 residues. Complete variable domain (other parts from reference TRBV9 and TRBJ2-7): DSGVTQTPKHLITATGQRVTLRCSPRSGDLSVYWYQQSLDQGLQFLIQYYNGEERAKGNILERFSAQQFPDLHSELNLSSLELGDSALYFCASSVVGETYEQYFGPGTRLTVT.